A selection of T cell receptor beta chains follows, all from one sample in a study of cytomegalovirus exposure and HLA in healthy donors. Generated by immunoSEQ multiplex PCR, the TCRdb table keeps only in-frame clones and is missing some. This table has around 96,000 clones, more than 70% appearing once. Sample: PBMCs. These receptors came from a young man in good health and CMV-seronegative. The CDR3 runs from the conserved cysteine through the conserved F or W. The D gene is left open where the match is weak. The size field is filled for only some rows; it gives once, few, many or a size class.

v_call,j_call,clone_size,d_call,cdr3_nt,cdr3_aa
TRBV4-1,TRBJ2-7,NA,TRBD2,TGCGCCAGCAGTCGGTTGCAAGCGGGGGCATCAACCTACGAGCAGTACTTC,CASSRLQAGASTYEQYF
TRBV9,TRBJ2-2,NA,TRBD1,TGTGCCAGCAGCGTAGGGCAGGGGGCCAACACCGGGGAGCTGTTTTTT,CASSVGQGANTGELFF
TRBV29-1,TRBJ2-7,NA,TRBD2,TGCAGCGTGGAATTAGCGGGGGACTACGAGCAGTACTTC,CSVELAGDYEQYF
TRBV10-2,TRBJ1-5,few,NA,TGCGCCAGCAGACACCGGAATGGGGGGGCAAATCAGCCCCAGCATTTT,CASRHRNGGANQPQHF
TRBV5-4,TRBJ1-2,NA,NA,TGTGCCAGCAGCTTGGCAGGACAGTTTACTTATGGCTACACCTTC,CASSLAGQFTYGYTF
TRBV7-8,TRBJ2-5,NA,NA,TGTGCCAGCAGCCAGGGGCAAGAGACCCAGTACTTC,CASSQGQETQYF
TRBV30,TRBJ2-3,NA,NA,TGTGCCTGGAGTCCTCTAAACACAGATACGCAGTATTTT,CAWSPLNTDTQYF
TRBV25-1,TRBJ2-3,NA,NA,TGTGCCAGCAGTGCACTTCCTGGGGACACAGGCACAGATACGCAGTATTTT,CASSALPGDTGTDTQYF
TRBV5-1,TRBJ2-5,NA,TRBD1,TGCGCCAGCAGCTCAGGACAGGGACTAGAGACCCAGTACTTC,CASSSGQGLETQYF
TRBV6-1,TRBJ1-5,NA,NA,TGTGCCAGCGGGATGGGGGGGGCGGGTCAGCCCCAGCATTTT,CASGMGGAGQPQHF
TRBV19,TRBJ1-2,NA,NA,TGTGCCAGTAGTATAGACAGAGGCTATGGCTACACCTTC,CASSIDRGYGYTF
TRBV6-1,TRBJ1-2,NA,NA,TGTGCCAGCAGTGAGTTAGCGGGGTCATATGGCTACACCTTC,CASSELAGSYGYTF
TRBV6-5,TRBJ2-7,NA,NA,TGTGCCAGCAGGGGCAGTGCCTACGAGCAGTACTTC,CASRGSAYEQYF
TRBV11-3,TRBJ2-2,NA,NA,TGTGCCAGCAGCCCCGTAGTTGGCGGGGAGCTGTTTTTT,CASSPVVGGELFF
TRBV30,TRBJ2-6,NA,TRBD1,TGTGCCTGTCCCCCGGTCCGGGACAGTGGGGCCAACGTCCTGACTTTC,CACPPVRDSGANVLTF
TRBV19,TRBJ1-5,NA,NA,TGTGCCAGTAGTATCAGGACAGTAAATCAGCCCCAGCATTTT,CASSIRTVNQPQHF
TRBV6-6,TRBJ2-1,NA,NA,TGTGCCAGCAGTCTAACTGTGTATGAGCAGTTCTTC,CASSLTVYEQFF
TRBV18,TRBJ2-5,once,NA,TGTGCCAGCTCACAGGACCCAGTCCCGAGGGAGTACTTC,CASSQDPVPREYF
TRBV6-1,TRBJ1-1,NA,NA,TGTGCCAGCAGCACTGACAGATCAGGTGAAGCTTTCTTT,CASSTDRSGEAFF
TRBV30,TRBJ1-5,NA,NA,TGTGCCTGGAGTGTACAGGCAGGGAGCGGGTATGTCCCCCAGCCCCAGCATTTT,CAWSVQAGSGYVPQPQHF